These 4 T cell receptor beta chains were sequenced from one sample in a study of CD8 T cells in ankylosing spondylitis. From the 5' RACE reads, TCRdb called clonotypes with MiXCR, one entry per CDR3 protein. The sample lists more than 150,000 distinct CDR3 sequences, roughly 10% occurring once. The sequencing sample was made of blood, either unsorted or a sorted T cell fraction (not recorded which). The source is a male donor with ankylosing spondylitis or in good health (not recorded which).

V and J are TRBV7-9 and TRBJ2-7; D is unresolved. This CDR3 region has 11 residues. CDR1 and CDR2 (germline): SEHNR, FQNEAQ (reference sequence). Trimming took 1 base from V and 5 from J, leaving 3 bases between them. This CDR3 reads CASSLVNEQYF. In DNA, the CDR3 is TGTGCCAGCAGCTTAGTTAACGAGCAGTACTTC.

Many counts were recorded for this clonotype. The chain couples TRBV25-1 to TRBJ2-2; unclear D gene. The CDR3 consists of 12 residues. The V gene's germline CDR1 is MGHDK and CDR2 SYGVNS. V lost 0 bases and J 7 bases, leaving 3 bases between the germline ends. The CDR3 region has the DNA TGTGCCAGCAGTGAATACGGCGGGGAGCTGTTTTTT. Translated, it gives CASSEYGGELFF.

The table lists this clonotype with many counts. The chain carries TRBV5-1 and TRBJ1-1, with D possibly matching TRBD1 (5 bases). Trimming left V 2 bases short and J 0 bases short, with 14 bases between. Looked up from germline, CDR1 is SGHRS and CDR2 is YFSETQ. The CDR3 loop spans 16 amino acids. CDR3 residues: CASSLGNRNMNTEAFF. As DNA, the CDR3 is TGCGCCAGCAGCTTAGGAAACAGGAACATGAACACTGAAGCTTTCTTT. The whole variable domain, filled in from reference TRBV5-1 and TRBJ1-1, reads KAGVTQTPRYLIKTRGQQVTLSCSPISGHRSVSWYQQTPGQGLQFLFEYFSETQRNKGNFPGRFSGRQFSNSRSEMNVSTLELGDSALYLCASSLGNRNMNTEAFFGQGTRLTVV.

This clonotype was observed many times. This sequence joins TRBV7-2 and TRBJ2-7; no firm D call. Germline-derived CDR1 and CDR2 are SGHTA and FQGNSA. Trimming cost V 7 bases and J 6 bases, with 16 bases left between them. This CDR3 contains 13 residues. CDR3 nucleotide sequence: TGTGCCAGCATCCCCGTCCCCGGTACCGAGCAGTACTTC. Translated: CASIPVPGTEQYF. The variable domain in full, completed from reference TRBV7-2 and TRBJ2-7, reads GAGVSQSPSNKVTEKGKDVELRCDPISGHTALYWYRQSLGQGLEFLIYFQGNSAPDKSGLPSDRFSAERTGGSVSTLTIQRTQQEDSAVYLCASIPVPGTEQYFGPGTRLTVT.